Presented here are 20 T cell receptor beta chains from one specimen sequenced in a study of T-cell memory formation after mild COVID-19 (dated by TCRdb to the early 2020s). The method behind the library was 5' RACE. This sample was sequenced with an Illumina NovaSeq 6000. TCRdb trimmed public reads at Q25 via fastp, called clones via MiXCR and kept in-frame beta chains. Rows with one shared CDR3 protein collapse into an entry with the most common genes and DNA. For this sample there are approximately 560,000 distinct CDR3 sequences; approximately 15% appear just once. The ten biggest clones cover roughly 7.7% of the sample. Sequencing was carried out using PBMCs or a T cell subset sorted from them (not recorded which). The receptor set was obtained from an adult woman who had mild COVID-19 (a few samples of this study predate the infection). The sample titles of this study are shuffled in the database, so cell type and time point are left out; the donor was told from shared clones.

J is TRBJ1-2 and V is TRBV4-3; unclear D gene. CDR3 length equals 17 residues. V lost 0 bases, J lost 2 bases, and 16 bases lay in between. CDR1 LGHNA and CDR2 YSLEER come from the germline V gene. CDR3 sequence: CASSQDPWTLRNYGYTF. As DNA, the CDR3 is TGCGCCAGCAGCCAAGATCCGTGGACGCTACGAAACTATGGCTACACCTTC.

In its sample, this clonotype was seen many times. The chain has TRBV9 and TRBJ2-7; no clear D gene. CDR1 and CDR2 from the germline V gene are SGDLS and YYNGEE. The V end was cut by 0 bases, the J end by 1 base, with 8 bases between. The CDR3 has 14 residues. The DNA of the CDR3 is TGTGCCAGCAGCGTAGAGGACGTTTCCTACGAGCAGTACTTC. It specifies CASSVEDVSYEQYF. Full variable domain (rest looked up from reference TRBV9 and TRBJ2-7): DSGVTQTPKHLITATGQRVTLRCSPRSGDLSVYWYQQSLDQGLQFLIQYYNGEERAKGNILERFSAQQFPDLHSELNLSSLELGDSALYFCASSVEDVSYEQYFGPGTRLTVT.

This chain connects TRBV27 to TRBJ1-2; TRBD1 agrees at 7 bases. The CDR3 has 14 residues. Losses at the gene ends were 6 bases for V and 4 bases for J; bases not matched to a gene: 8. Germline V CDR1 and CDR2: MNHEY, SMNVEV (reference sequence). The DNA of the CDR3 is TGTGCCAGCAGACCGGACAGGTTTGGCTATGGCTACACCTTC. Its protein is CASRPDRFGYGYTF.

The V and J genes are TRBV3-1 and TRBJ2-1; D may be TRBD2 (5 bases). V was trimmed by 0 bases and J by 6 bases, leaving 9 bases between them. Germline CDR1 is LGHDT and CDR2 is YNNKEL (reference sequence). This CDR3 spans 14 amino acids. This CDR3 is CASSQDPSSNEQFF. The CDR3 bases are TGTGCCAGCAGCCAAGATCCTAGCTCCAATGAGCAGTTCTTC.

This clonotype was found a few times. The CDR3 protein is CATSDTPGSSGANVLTF. CDR3 in DNA: TGTGCCACCAGTGATACCCCAGGGAGCTCTGGGGCCAACGTCCTGACTTTC. This chain joins TRBV24-1 and TRBJ2-6; D is perhaps TRBD1 or TRBD2 (5 bases each). This CDR3 region has 17 residues. Germline V lookup: CDR1 KGHDR, CDR2 SFDVKD. V was clipped by 3 bases and J by 0 bases, with 11 bases between them.

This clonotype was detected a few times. CDR3 protein: CAWSPRGQGQNGYTF. The DNA for the CDR3 is TGTGCCTGGAGTCCAAGAGGACAGGGACAAAATGGCTACACCTTC. V gene TRBV30 combines with J gene TRBJ1-2, with 8 bases that match TRBD1. The CDR3 extends over 15 amino acids. CDR1 is GTSNPN, CDR2 SVGIG, per germline (reference sequence). V dropped 2 bases and J dropped 6; count of bases not matched to a gene: 11. Drawing the rest from reference TRBV30 and TRBJ1-2, the complete variable domain is SQTIHQWPATLVQPVGSPLSLECTVEGTSNPNLYWYRQAAGRGLQLLFYSVGIGQISSEVPQNLSASRPQDRQFILSSKKLLLSDSGFYLCAWSPRGQGQNGYTFGSGTRLTVV.

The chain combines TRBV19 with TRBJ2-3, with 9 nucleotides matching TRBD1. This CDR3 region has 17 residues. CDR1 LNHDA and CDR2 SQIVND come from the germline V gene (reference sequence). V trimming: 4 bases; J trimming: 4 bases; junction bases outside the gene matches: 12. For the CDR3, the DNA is TGTGCCAGTAGTACGGGGACTCCGGGACAGGGAGCAGATACGCAGTATTTT. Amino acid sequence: CASSTGTPGQGADTQYF.

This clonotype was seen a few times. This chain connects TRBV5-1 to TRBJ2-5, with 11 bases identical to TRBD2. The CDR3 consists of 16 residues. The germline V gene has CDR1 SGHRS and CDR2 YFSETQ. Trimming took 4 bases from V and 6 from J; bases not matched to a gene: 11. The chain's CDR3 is CASSLLAGEPGKTQYF. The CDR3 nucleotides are TGCGCCAGCAGCCTACTAGCGGGGGAACCTGGAAAGACCCAGTACTTC.

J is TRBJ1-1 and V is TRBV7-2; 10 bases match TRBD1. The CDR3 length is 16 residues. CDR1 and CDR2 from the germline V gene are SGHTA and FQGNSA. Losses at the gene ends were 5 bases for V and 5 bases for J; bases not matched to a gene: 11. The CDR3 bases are TGTGCCAGCAGCACCGGACTGACAGGGGGCCGGACTGAAGCTTTCTTT. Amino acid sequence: CASSTGLTGGRTEAFF.

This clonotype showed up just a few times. CDR3: CAWSLGQPNSPLHF. The CDR3, as DNA: TGTGCCTGGAGTTTGGGTCAGCCAAATTCACCCCTCCACTTT. This chain links TRBV30 with TRBJ1-6; D is unresolved. The CDR3 contains 14 residues. CDR1 GTSNPN and CDR2 SVGIG come from the germline V gene (reference sequence). Trimming cost V 2 bases and J 7 bases, with 12 bases left between them.

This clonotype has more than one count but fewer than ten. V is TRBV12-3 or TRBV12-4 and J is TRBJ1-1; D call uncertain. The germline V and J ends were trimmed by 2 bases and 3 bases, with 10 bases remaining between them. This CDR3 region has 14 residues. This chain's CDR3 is CASSLKVKDTEAFF. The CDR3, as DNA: TGTGCCAGCAGTTTAAAGGTGAAAGACACTGAAGCTTTCTTT.

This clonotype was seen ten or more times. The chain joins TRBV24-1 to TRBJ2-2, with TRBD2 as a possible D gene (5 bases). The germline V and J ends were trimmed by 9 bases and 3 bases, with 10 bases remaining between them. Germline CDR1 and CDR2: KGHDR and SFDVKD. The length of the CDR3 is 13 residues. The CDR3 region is CATSFGDTGELFF. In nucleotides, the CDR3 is TGTGCCACCTCGTTCGGGGACACCGGGGAGCTGTTTTTT.

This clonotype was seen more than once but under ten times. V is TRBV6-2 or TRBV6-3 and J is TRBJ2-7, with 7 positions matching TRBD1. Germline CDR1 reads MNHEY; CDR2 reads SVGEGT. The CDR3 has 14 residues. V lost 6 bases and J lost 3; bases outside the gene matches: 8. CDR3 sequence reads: CASRRGTANYEQYF. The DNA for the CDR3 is TGTGCCAGCAGAAGGGGGACAGCGAACTACGAGCAGTACTTC.

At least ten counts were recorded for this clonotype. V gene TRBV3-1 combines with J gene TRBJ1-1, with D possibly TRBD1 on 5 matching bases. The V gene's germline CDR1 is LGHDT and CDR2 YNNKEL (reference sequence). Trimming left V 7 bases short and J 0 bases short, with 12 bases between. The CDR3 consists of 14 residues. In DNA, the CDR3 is TGTGCCAGCACCCTGGGACGGATGAACACTGAAGCTTTCTTT. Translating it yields CASTLGRMNTEAFF.

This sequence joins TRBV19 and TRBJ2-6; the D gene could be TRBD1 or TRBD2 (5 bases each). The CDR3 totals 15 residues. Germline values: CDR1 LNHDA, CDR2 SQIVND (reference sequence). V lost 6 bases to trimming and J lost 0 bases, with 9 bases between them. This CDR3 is CASRTGTSGANVLTF. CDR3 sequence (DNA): TGTGCCAGTAGAACCGGGACCTCTGGGGCCAACGTCCTGACTTTC.

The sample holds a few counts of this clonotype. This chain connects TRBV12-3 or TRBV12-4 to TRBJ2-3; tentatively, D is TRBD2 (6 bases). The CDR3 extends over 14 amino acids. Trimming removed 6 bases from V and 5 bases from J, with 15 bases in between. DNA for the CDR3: TGTGCCAGCAGCCTCCGGGACTCCGAAGATACGCAGTATTTT. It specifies CASSLRDSEDTQYF.

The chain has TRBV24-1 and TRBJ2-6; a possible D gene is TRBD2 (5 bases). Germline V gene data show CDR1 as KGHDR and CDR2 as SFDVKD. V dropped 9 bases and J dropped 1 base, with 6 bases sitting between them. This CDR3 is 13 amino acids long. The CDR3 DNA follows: TGTGCCACCGGGAGATCTGGGGCCAACGTCCTGACTTTC. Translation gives CATGRSGANVLTF.

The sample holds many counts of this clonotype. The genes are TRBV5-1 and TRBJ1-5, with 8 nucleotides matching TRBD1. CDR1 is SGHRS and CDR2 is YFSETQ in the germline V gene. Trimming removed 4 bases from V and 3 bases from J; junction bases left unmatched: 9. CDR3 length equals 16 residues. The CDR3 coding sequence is TGCGCCAGCAGCCCCAAGGACAGGGAGGCCAATCAGCCCCAGCATTTT. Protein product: CASSPKDREANQPQHF.

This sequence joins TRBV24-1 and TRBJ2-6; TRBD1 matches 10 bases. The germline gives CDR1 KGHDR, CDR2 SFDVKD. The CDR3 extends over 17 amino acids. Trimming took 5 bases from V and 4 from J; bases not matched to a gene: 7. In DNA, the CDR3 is TGTGCCACCAGTGCCAGGACAGGGGGAGCAGGGGCCAACGTCCTGACTTTC. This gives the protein CATSARTGGAGANVLTF.

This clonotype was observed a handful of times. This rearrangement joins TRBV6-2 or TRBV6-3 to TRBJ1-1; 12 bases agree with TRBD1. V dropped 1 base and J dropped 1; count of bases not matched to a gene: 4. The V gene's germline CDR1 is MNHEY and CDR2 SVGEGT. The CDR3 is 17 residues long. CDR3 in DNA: TGTGCCAGCAGTTACTTTCCGGGACAGGGGGCGAACACTGAAGCTTTCTTT. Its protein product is CASSYFPGQGANTEAFF.